What follows is one T cell receptor beta chain and its context. What it recognizes is unknown. Germline V gene sequence: CDR1 PRHDT, CDR2 FYEKMQ (reference sequence). Trimming took 5 bases from V and 0 from J; bases not matched to a gene: 4. This CDR3 spans 15 amino acids. Each patient relapsed following autologous stem cell transplantation, and prior brentuximab vedotin exposure differed. The data belong to a study of PD-1 blockade in classical Hodgkin lymphoma. Study background: Intravenous infusions of nivolumab 3 mg/kg reached patients every 2 weeks. Regarding the study as a whole: Baseline diversity in complete responders resembled that of newly diagnosed patients.

Method: immunoSEQ multiplex PCR; TCRdb's copy keeps in-frame clones and lacks some. The table has about 94,000 clones, 85% to 90% seen once; the top ten hold about 10%. Here the sequenced sample was peripheral blood mononuclear cells (PBMCs), taken before the second cycle of nivolumab. This sequence originates from a human donor with classical Hodgkin lymphoma. V gene TRBV13 combines with J gene TRBJ2-5; 9 bases fit TRBD2. CDR3 protein: CASSRLAANQETQYF. The CDR3 region has the DNA TGTGCCAGCAGCCGACTAGCGGCGAACCAAGAGACCCAGTACTTC. Based on the CDR3 plus reference TRBV13 and TRBJ2-5, the full variable domain is AAGVIQSPRHLIKEKRETATLKCYPIPRHDTVYWYQQGPGQDPQFLISFYEKMQSDKGSIPDRFSAQQFSDYHSELNMSSLELGDSALYFCASSRLAANQETQYFGPGTRLLVL.